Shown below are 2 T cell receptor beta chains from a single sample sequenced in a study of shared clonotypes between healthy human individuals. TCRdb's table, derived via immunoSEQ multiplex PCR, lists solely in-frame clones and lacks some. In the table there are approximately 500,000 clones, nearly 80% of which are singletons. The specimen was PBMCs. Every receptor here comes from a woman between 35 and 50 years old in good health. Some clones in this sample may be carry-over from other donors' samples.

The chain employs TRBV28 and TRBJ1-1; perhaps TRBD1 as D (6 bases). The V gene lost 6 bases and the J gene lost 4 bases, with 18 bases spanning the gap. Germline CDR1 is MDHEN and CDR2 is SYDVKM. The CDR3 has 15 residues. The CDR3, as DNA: TGTGCCAGCAGGCAAAGTGGGGGGGCTGGCACTGAAGCTTTCTTT. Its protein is CASRQSGGAGTEAFF.

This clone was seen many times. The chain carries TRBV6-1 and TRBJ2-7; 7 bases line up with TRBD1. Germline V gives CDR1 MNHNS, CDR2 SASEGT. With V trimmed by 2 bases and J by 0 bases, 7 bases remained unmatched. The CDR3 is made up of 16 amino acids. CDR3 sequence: CASSERAGDSSYEQYF. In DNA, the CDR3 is TGTGCCAGCAGTGAACGAGCAGGGGACAGCTCCTACGAGCAGTACTTC.